Shown below are 8 T cell receptor beta chains from a single sample sequenced in a study of identical twins. TCRdb itself ran the 5' RACE reads through MiXCR, one entry per CDR3 protein. The sample shows roughly 490,000 distinct CDR3 sequences, about 13% of them seen only once. The sample also formed part of further work on yellow fever vaccine responses in identical twins.

Sequenced sample: CD4+ T cells sorted from blood. These receptors came from a woman between 18 and 30 years old in good health.

This clonotype has more than one count but fewer than ten. The V and J genes are TRBV5-6 and TRBJ2-4; a weak D match, TRBD1 (5 bases). This CDR3 has 15 residues. Between the trimmed V and J ends, which lost 0 bases and 4 bases, there was a span of 11 bases. CDR1 is SGHDT, CDR2 YYEEEE, per germline. The CDR3: CASSLGSQGKNIQYF. The CDR3 bases are TGTGCCAGCAGCTTGGGCAGTCAGGGTAAAAACATTCAGTACTTC.

Worth noting for this clonotype: One end of the junction is discordant with germline, which a read error may explain. The chain is built from TRBV9 and TRBJ2-7, with D hard to call. The CDR3 has 14 amino acids. CDR1 is SGDLS, CDR2 YYNGEE, per germline. CDR3 amino acids: CASSPQDMGLEQCF. CDR3 nucleotides: TGTGCCAGCAGCCCCCAAGACATGGGCTTGGAGCAGTGCTTC.

The chain is built from TRBV29-1 and TRBJ2-2; 10 positions agree with TRBD2. V shed 4 bases and J 8 bases; nucleotides not matched to a gene: 4. The CDR3 is 13 amino acids. Germline V gene lookup returns CDR1 SQVTM and CDR2 ANQGSEA. CDR3 DNA: TGCAGCGTTGGGCTAGCGGGAGCAGGGGAGCTGTTTTTT. This codes for CSVGLAGAGELFF.

A few counts support this clonotype. The rearrangement links TRBV20-1 to TRBJ1-4; no firm D call. The germline CDR1 and CDR2 sequences are DFQATT and SNEGSKA (reference sequence). Between the trimmed V and J ends, which lost 6 bases and 2 bases, there was a span of 13 bases. The CDR3 extends over 14 amino acids. The CDR3 is CSAAKTSTNEKLFF. The CDR3 DNA follows: TGCAGTGCAGCCAAGACAAGCACTAATGAAAAACTGTTTTTT.

The chain is built from TRBV6-1 and TRBJ1-6; perhaps TRBD1 as D (5 bases). V lost 7 bases, J lost 7 bases, and 17 bases lay in between. Germline CDR1 reads MNHNS; CDR2 reads SASEGT. The CDR3 totals 15 residues. This chain's CDR3 is CASKFIPGGNSPLHF. The CDR3 nucleotides are TGTGCCAGCAAATTCATCCCCGGGGGGAATTCACCCCTCCACTTT.

The sample holds many counts of this clonotype. The rearrangement joins TRBV6-4 to TRBJ2-4; 10 nucleotides match TRBD2. The CDR3 consists of 21 residues. Germline values: CDR1 MRHNA, CDR2 SNTAGT. Losses at the gene ends were 6 bases for V and 1 base for J; bases not matched to a gene: 21. CDR3 in DNA: TGTGCCAGCAGCCCTCTAGCTAGCGGGAGAGGGGGCCGGGGGGCCAAAAACATTCAGTACTTC. Its protein is CASSPLASGRGGRGAKNIQYF.

Comment on this clonotype: At one of its ends the junction is not consistent with the germline gene, which may arise from a read error. The chain links TRBV20-1 to TRBJ2-2; TRBD1 aligns across 10 bases. This CDR3 spans 16 amino acids. Germline loops: CDR1 DFQATT, CDR2 SNEGSKA (reference sequence). This CDR3 reads CCASLPTGGDAGELFF. The CDR3 bases are TGCTGTGCTAGCCTCCCGACAGGGGGCGATGCCGGGGAGCTGTTTTTT.

The V gene is TRBV7-2, the J gene TRBJ1-5; a possible D gene is TRBD1 (6 bases). The CDR3 is 14 amino acids. CDR1 is SGHTA and CDR2 is FQGNSA in the germline V gene. V was pared by 3 bases and J by 7 bases, with 13 bases between. The CDR3 spells CASSLLRGGQPQHF. The CDR3 DNA sequence: TGTGCCAGCAGCTTGCTCAGGGGAGGACAGCCCCAGCATTTT.